What follows are 10 T cell receptor beta chains derived from one specimen sequenced in a study of blood T cell repertoires in COVID-19. Assay used: immunoSEQ multiplex PCR; TCRdb lists only in-frame clones, some missing. Of 190,000 or so clones in the sample, roughly nine tenths were seen once. Sequences were obtained from PBMCs or T cells enriched from blood (not recorded which). These receptors all come from a woman aged 25 to 39 who had recovered from COVID-19.

This chain links TRBV7-9 with TRBJ2-3; 7 positions agree with TRBD2. CDR3 length: 16 amino acids. The V segment lost 1 base and the J segment 5 bases; nucleotides outside the gene matches: 9. Germline-derived CDR1 and CDR2 are SEHNR and FQNEAQ (reference sequence). CDR3 nucleotide sequence: TGTGCCAGCAGCTTAGGATCTAGCGGAGTGGTAGATACGCAGTATTTT. Its protein is CASSLGSSGVVDTQYF.

This rearrangement joins TRBV3-1 (or the pseudogene TRBV3-2) to TRBJ2-3; a possible D gene is TRBD2 (6 bases). This CDR3 has 16 residues. The germline V and J ends were trimmed by 0 bases and 1 base, with 11 bases remaining between them. Germline V lookup: CDR1 LGHDT, CDR2 YNNKEL (reference sequence). This CDR3 is CASSQEDAGCTDTQYF. The CDR3 DNA reads TGTGCCAGCAGCCAAGAAGATGCGGGATGCACAGATACGCAGTATTTT.

The chain uses TRBV5-3 and TRBJ2-2, with 10 bases lining up with TRBD1. TRBV5-3 is known as an ORF, though its function is uncertain. The V segment lost 3 bases and the J segment 0 bases; nucleotides outside the gene matches: 8. This CDR3 has 18 amino acids. CDR3 sequence reads: CARSSPGQGRPNTGELFF. CDR3 nucleotide sequence: TGTGCCAGAAGCTCTCCGGGACAGGGGCGACCGAACACCGGGGAGCTGTTTTTT.

The rearrangement joins TRBV4-1 to TRBJ1-1; a weak D match, TRBD1 (6 bases). The CDR3 has 15 amino acids. CDR1 MGHRA and CDR2 YSYEKL come from the germline V gene. V lost 2 bases to trimming and J lost 1 base, with 11 bases between them. CDR3 sequence: CASSQSGQKNTEAFF. CDR3 in DNA: TGCGCCAGCAGCCAATCGGGACAAAAGAACACTGAAGCTTTCTTT.

This chain links TRBV7-2 with TRBJ2-7, with 8 positions matching TRBD1. V was clipped by 5 bases and J by 3 bases; unmatched bases: 3. The V gene's germline CDR1 is SGHTA and CDR2 FQGNSA. The CDR3 sequence is 13 residues long. The CDR3 loop reads CASSSDRGYEQYF. CDR3 bases: TGTGCCAGCAGCAGCGACAGGGGCTACGAGCAGTACTTC.

This chain links TRBV27 with TRBJ1-4; 11 bases map to TRBD1. The CDR3 has 15 amino acids. J gave up 8 bases and V 0 bases, and 2 bases lay outside the gene matches. Germline CDR1 is MNHEY and CDR2 is SMNVEV (reference sequence). DNA for the CDR3: TGTGCCAGCAGTTTATCCGGGACAGGGGGAGAAAAACTGTTTTTT. Its translation is CASSLSGTGGEKLFF.

The V gene is TRBV9, the J gene TRBJ1-2; tentative D call: TRBD1 (5 bases). Deletions cut 0 bases from V and 0 bases from J, with 9 bases between. Germline assignment: CDR1 SGDLS and CDR2 YYNGEE. This CDR3 contains 15 residues. CDR3 sequence reads: CASSVAKTANYGYTF. CDR3 DNA: TGTGCCAGCAGCGTAGCTAAGACAGCTAACTATGGCTACACCTTC. Together with reference TRBV9 and TRBJ1-2, the CDR3 gives the full variable domain: DSGVTQTPKHLITATGQRVTLRCSPRSGDLSVYWYQQSLDQGLQFLIQYYNGEERAKGNILERFSAQQFPDLHSELNLSSLELGDSALYFCASSVAKTANYGYTFGSGTRLTVV.

The chain carries TRBV5-1 and TRBJ2-7; unclear D gene. The germline V gene encodes CDR1 SGHRS and CDR2 YFSETQ. There are 13 residues in the CDR3. Deletions cut 2 bases from V and 3 bases from J, with 9 bases between. The CDR3 DNA reads TGCGCCAGCAGCTTAGCTCTACTCTACGAGCAGTACTTC. This codes for CASSLALLYEQYF.

The chain has TRBV2 and TRBJ2-2; 7 positions agree with TRBD1. Looked up from germline, CDR1 is SNHLY and CDR2 is FYNNEI. This CDR3 is 13 amino acids long. V gave up 6 bases and J gave up 8 bases; unmatched junction bases: 6. CDR3 nucleotides: TGTGCCAGCAGAGGGGACAGTACGGGGGAGCTGTTTTTT. This gives the protein CASRGDSTGELFF.

The chain is built from TRBV12-3 or TRBV12-4 and TRBJ2-3; 7 bases agree with TRBD2. J was trimmed by 1 base and V by 7 bases; bases with no gene match: 2. The CDR3 consists of 13 residues. In DNA form, the CDR3 reads TGTGCCAGCATCCTAGCGGGCACAGATACGCAGTATTTT. Protein product: CASILAGTDTQYF.